The 5 T cell receptor beta chains listed next were all sequenced from one sample in a study of CD4+ T cells in melanoma. The table came from immunoSEQ multiplex PCR; TCRdb's copy has only in-frame clones and leaves some out. Its table records 60 to 80 clones. The sample was a T cell line or clone, from whole sample or a sorted T cell fraction (not recorded which). These receptors all stem from a human donor with melanoma. Some clones in this sample may be carry-over from other donors' samples.

The chain carries TRBV5-1 and TRBJ2-7; TRBD2 agrees at 11 bases. This CDR3 spans 16 amino acids. Unmatched junction bases numbered 3, after V lost 0 bases and J lost 1 base. CDR1 and CDR2 (germline): SGHRS, YFSETQ. Written as DNA, the CDR3 is TGCGCCAGCAGCTTGGATAGCGGGAGGGCTTCCTACGAGCAGTACTTC. Protein product: CASSLDSGRASYEQYF.

The genes are TRBV7-8 and TRBJ1-2; D is uncertain. The V end lost 2 bases, the J end lost 5 bases, and 12 bases lay between the germline ends. CDR1 SGHVS and CDR2 FQNEAQ come from the germline V gene. This CDR3 is 14 amino acids long. CDR3 loop: CASSLRHDLYGYTF. CDR3 bases: TGTGCCAGCAGCTTACGACACGACCTATATGGCTACACCTTC.

The chain is built from TRBV11-2 and TRBJ1-1, with a tentative D call TRBD1 (6 bases). Germline-derived CDR1 and CDR2 are SGHAT and FQNNGV. The length of the CDR3 is 13 residues. Trimming cost V 0 bases and J 5 bases, with 7 bases left between them. The CDR3 DNA follows: TGTGCCAGCAGCTTAGAAGGGGGAACTGAAGCTTTCTTT. Translating gives CASSLEGGTEAFF.

V is TRBV11-3 and J is TRBJ2-5, with D tentatively TRBD2 (6 bases). Germline assignment: CDR1 SGHNT and CDR2 YENEEA. Trimming took 2 bases from V and 4 from J, leaving 14 bases between them. The CDR3 sequence is 15 residues long. CDR3 loop: CASSLLAGSGETQYF. The CDR3 DNA reads as TGTGCCAGCAGCTTACTCGCGGGGTCGGGAGAGACCCAGTACTTC.

In regard to this clone: At one end, the junction sequence differs from germline, possibly due to a read error. The genes are TRBV2 and TRBJ2-7; D is undetermined. Germline CDR1 and CDR2: SNHLY and FYNNEI. This CDR3 comprises 13 residues. The CDR3 here is CAGSEFRVSEQYF. The CDR3 bases are TGTGCCGGCAGTGAATTTCGGGTCAGCGAGCAGTACTTC.